These T cell receptor beta chains were read from a single sample in a study of cytomegalovirus exposure and HLA in healthy donors. Only in-frame clones appear in the TCRdb table, and some are missing; sequencing was by immunoSEQ multiplex PCR. The sample has 130,000 to 150,000 clones; over 80% are singletons. Material: PBMCs. These receptor sequences come from a woman aged 25 to 39 in good health and CMV-seropositive. Both conserved end residues are part of each CDR3. Each record gives: CDR3 protein, CDR3 DNA, J gene, D gene, V gene, clone size. The D gene is left open where the match is weak. Clone sizes are given selectively: once, few, many, or a class where the clone is expanded.

CASSPLEVQYTEAFF TGTGCCAGCTCACCACTTGAAGTTCAGTACACTGAAGCTTTCTTT TRBJ1-1 - TRBV18 -
CASRRQGPGELFF TGTGCCAGCAGAAGGCAGGGGCCCGGGGAGCTGTTTTTT TRBJ2-2 - TRBV6-5 -
CASSSQGGNTIYF TGTGCCAGCAGTTCACAGGGTGGGAACACCATATATTTT TRBJ1-3 - TRBV6-5 -
CASHPGGNTIYF TGTGCCAGCCATCCTGGCGGAAACACCATATATTTT TRBJ1-3 - TRBV18 -
CASSEGLTSGSYNEQFF TGTGCCAGCAGTGAAGGGTTGACTAGCGGGTCCTACAATGAGCAGTTCTTC TRBJ2-1 TRBD2 TRBV6-1 -
CASRGNRDPNTEAFF TGTGCCAGCAGGGGAAACAGGGACCCGAACACTGAAGCTTTCTTT TRBJ1-1 - TRBV7-6 once
CASSQIEGQGGSYGYTF TGCGCCAGCAGCCAAATCGAGGGACAGGGGGGATCTTATGGCTACACCTTC TRBJ1-2 TRBD1 TRBV4-1 once
CASSTGTATYEQYF TGTGCCAGCAGCACGGGGACAGCGACCTACGAGCAGTACTTC TRBJ2-7 TRBD1 TRBV2 -
CASSRGTGVNTEAFF TGTGCCAGCAGCAGGGGGACAGGGGTGAACACTGAAGCTTTCTTT TRBJ1-1 TRBD1 TRBV7-2 -
CATKLAGTSDTQYF TGTGCCACCAAACTAGCGGGGACCTCAGATACGCAGTATTTT TRBJ2-3 TRBD2 TRBV27 -
CASTHRGGSDTQYF TGTGCCAGCACCCACAGGGGGGGGTCAGATACGCAGTATTTT TRBJ2-3 - TRBV6-5 -
CASSFRREQYNEQFF TGTGCCAGCAGTTTCCGACGGGAGCAATACAATGAGCAGTTCTTC TRBJ2-1 - TRBV27 -
CASWRGFTDTQYF TGTGCCAGCTGGCGGGGGTTCACAGATACGCAGTATTTT TRBJ2-3 TRBD2 TRBV2 -
CASSSIGTGAGYTF TGTGCCAGCAGCTCAATCGGGACAGGGGCGGGCTACACCTTC TRBJ1-2 TRBD1 TRBV28 -
CASSLARWRVSYGYTF TGTGCCAGCAGCTTAGCGAGATGGCGGGTTTCCTATGGCTACACCTTC TRBJ1-2 - TRBV7-8 -
CASRTGGYYNSPLHF TGTGCCAGCAGGACAGGGGGTTACTATAATTCACCCCTCCACTTT TRBJ1-6 TRBD1 TRBV6-5 -
CASSTAWRSEQYF TGTGCCAGTAGTACGGCGTGGAGATCCGAGCAGTACTTC TRBJ2-7 - TRBV19 -
CASSWGDRDWDEQYF TGCGCCAGCAGCTGGGGGGACAGGGATTGGGACGAGCAGTACTTC TRBJ2-7 TRBD1 TRBV5-1 few
CASSLAGTSGGFSYNEQFF TGTGCCAGCAGTTTGGCCGGGACTAGCGGGGGCTTTTCCTACAATGAGCAGTTCTTC TRBJ2-1 TRBD2 TRBV28 -
CASSLGLAGAGELFF TGTGCCAGCAGCTTAGGTCTAGCGGGAGCCGGGGAGCTGTTTTTT TRBJ2-2 TRBD2 TRBV11-3 -
CASSSRDGSGSPRYNEQFF TGTGCCAGCAGCTCACGGGATGGTAGCGGGAGCCCTAGGTACAATGAGCAGTTCTTC TRBJ2-1 TRBD2 TRBV9 -
CASSGKQGADTQYF TGTGCCAGCAGCGGCAAACAGGGGGCGGATACGCAGTATTTT TRBJ2-3 TRBD1 TRBV9 -
CASSSPEETQYF TGTGCCAGCAGCTCCCCTGAAGAGACCCAGTACTTC TRBJ2-5 - TRBV7-3 -
CASSQGPGQPQHF TGCGCCAGCAGCCAAGGCCCAGGGCAGCCCCAGCATTTT TRBJ1-5 - TRBV4-1 -